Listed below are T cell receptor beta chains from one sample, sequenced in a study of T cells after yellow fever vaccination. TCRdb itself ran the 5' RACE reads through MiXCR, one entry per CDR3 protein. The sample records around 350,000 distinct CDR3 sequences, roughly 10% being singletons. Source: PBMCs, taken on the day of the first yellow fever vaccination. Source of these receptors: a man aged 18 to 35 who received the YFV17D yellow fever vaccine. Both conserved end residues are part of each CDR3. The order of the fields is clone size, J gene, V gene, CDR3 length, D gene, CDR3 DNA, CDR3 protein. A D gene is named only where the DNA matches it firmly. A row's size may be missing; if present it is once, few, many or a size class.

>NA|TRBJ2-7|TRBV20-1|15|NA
TGCAGTGCTAGCCCGGGTAGCAGGGCCACCTACGAGCAGTACTTC
CSASPGSRATYEQYF
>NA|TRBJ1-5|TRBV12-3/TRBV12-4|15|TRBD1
TGTGCCAGCAGTTTAAGGACAGGGGACTATCAGCCCCAGCATTTT
CASSLRTGDYQPQHF
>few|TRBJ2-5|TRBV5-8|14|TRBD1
TGTGCCAGCAGACAGACAGGGGGCGGAGAGACCCAGTACTTC
CASRQTGGGETQYF
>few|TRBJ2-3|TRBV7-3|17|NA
TGTGCCAGCAGCTTAACCCTTCGAGAGAGAGGGGCAGATACGCAGTATTTT
CASSLTLRERGADTQYF
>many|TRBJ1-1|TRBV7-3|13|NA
TGTGCCAGCAGGGTTCTCGGAAACACTGAAGCTTTCTTT
CASRVLGNTEAFF
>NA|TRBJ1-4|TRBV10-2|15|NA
TGCGCCAGCAGTGAGTCGAGGGCGGTTAATGAAAAACTGTTTTTT
CASSESRAVNEKLFF
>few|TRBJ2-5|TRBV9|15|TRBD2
TGTGCCAGCAGCGTAATGGCTAGCGGACAAGAGACCCAGTACTTC
CASSVMASGQETQYF
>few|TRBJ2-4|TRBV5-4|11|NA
TGTGCCAGCACCCGAGGTGACATTCAGTACTTC
CASTRGDIQYF
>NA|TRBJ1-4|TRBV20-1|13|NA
TGCGGCGGGAGGGGGACTCCTAATGAAAAACTGTTTTTT
CGGRGTPNEKLFF
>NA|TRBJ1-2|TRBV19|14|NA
TGTGCCAGTAGTAGGCGAAGACAGCTCTATGGCTACACCTTC
CASSRRRQLYGYTF
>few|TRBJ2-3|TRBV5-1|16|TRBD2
TGCGCCAGCAGCCCCCCGACTAGCGGAAACACAGATACGCAGTATTTT
CASSPPTSGNTDTQYF
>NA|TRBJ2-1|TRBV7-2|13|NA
TGTGCCAGCAGCTTAAGGACGGGGGATGAGCAGTTCTTC
CASSLRTGDEQFF
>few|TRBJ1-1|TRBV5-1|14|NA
TGCGCCAGCAGAGGAGGGGCCCGAAACACTGAAGCTTTCTTT
CASRGGARNTEAFF
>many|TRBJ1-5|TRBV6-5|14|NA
TGTGCCAGCAGTTACTCGCGCCCTAATCTGCCCCAGCATTTT
CASSYSRPNLPQHF
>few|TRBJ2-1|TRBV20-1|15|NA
TGCAGTGCTAGTCCGGAGGAGGCTACATACAATGAGCAGTTCTTC
CSASPEEATYNEQFF
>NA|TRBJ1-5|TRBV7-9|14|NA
TGTGCCAGCAGCTTAGGGGCCAACAATCAGCCCCAGCATTTT
CASSLGANNQPQHF
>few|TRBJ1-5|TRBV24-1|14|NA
TGTGCCACCAGTGACCGAGACTGGAGCCAGCCCCAGCATTTT
CATSDRDWSQPQHF
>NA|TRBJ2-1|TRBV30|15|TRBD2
TGTGCCTCGGGACTAGCGGGGGGGCTTGGCAATGAGCAGTTCTTC
CASGLAGGLGNEQFF
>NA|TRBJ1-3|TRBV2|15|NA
TGTGCCAGCAGAGAGGTGGAGGGAGGTGGAAACACCATATATTTT
CASREVEGGGNTIYF
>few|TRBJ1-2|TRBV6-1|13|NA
TGTGCCAGCAGTGATTGGGATAACTATGGCTACACCTTC
CASSDWDNYGYTF
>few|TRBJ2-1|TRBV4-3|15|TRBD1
TGCGCCAGCAGCCAAGTGGGACAGGGTTACAATGAGCAGTTCTTC
CASSQVGQGYNEQFF
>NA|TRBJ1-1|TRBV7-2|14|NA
TGTGCCAGCAGCCTAGGGGTTGCGAACACTGAAGCTTTCTTT
CASSLGVANTEAFF
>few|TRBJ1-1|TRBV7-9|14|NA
TGTGCCAGCAGCCACAGACCCGAGAACACTGAAGCTTTCTTT
CASSHRPENTEAFF
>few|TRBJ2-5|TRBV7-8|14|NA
TGTGCCAGCAGCTTATGGGCGAACTCAGAGACCCAGTACTTC
CASSLWANSETQYF
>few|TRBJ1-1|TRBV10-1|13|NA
TGCGCCAGCAGTGTGGCAGAGAACACTGAAGCTTTCTTT
CASSVAENTEAFF
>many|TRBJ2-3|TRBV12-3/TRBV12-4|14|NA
TGTGCCAGCAGTTTCGCGGGGTCCCCAGATACGCAGTATTTT
CASSFAGSPDTQYF
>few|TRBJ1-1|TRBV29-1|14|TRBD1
TGCAGCGCCCGGGACAGGGGCTCTAGGACTGAAGCTTTCTTT
CSARDRGSRTEAFF
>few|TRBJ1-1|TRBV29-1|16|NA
TGCAGCATGAACTTCGCGGCAATGGGGGGGGGCACTGAAGCTTTCTTT
CSMNFAAMGGGTEAFF
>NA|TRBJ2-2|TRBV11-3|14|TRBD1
TGTGCCAGCAGCTTAAAGGGGGCAAACGGGGAGCTGTTTTTT
CASSLKGANGELFF
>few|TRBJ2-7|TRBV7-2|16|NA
TGTGCCAGCAGCTTAGACTGGGGGCTAAGGTCCTACGAGCAGTACTTC
CASSLDWGLRSYEQYF
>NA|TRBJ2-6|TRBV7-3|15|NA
TGTGCCAGCACCCTGGACATCTCTGGGGCCAACGTCCTGACTTTC
CASTLDISGANVLTF
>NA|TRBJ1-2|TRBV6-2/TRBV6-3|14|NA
TGTGCCAGCAGCTCGGACGCCCTCCCGGGCGGCTACACCTTC
CASSSDALPGGYTF
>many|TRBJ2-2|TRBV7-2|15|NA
TGTGCCAGCAGACTTCTTAGTGGGGGGGCCGAGGAGCTGTTTTTT
CASRLLSGGAEELFF
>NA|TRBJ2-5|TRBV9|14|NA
TGTGCCAGCAGCGTAGTATCAGGCGGGGAGACCCAGTACTTC
CASSVVSGGETQYF
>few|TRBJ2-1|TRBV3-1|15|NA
TGTGCCAGCAGCCACACCGGACAGATATACAATGAGCAGTTCTTC
CASSHTGQIYNEQFF
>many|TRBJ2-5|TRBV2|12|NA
TGTGCCAGCTCCTTCACAGGGGAGACCCAGTACTTC
CASSFTGETQYF
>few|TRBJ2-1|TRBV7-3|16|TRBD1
TGTGCCAGCAGCTTAAGGCCACAGGGGGCGGTCAATGAGCAGTTCTTC
CASSLRPQGAVNEQFF
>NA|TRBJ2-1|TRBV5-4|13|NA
TGTGCCAGCAGCTCGGGGGAGAACAATGAGCAGTTCTTC
CASSSGENNEQFF
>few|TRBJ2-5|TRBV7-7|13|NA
TGTGCCAGCAGCCCGGACATACAAGAGACCCAGTACTTC
CASSPDIQETQYF
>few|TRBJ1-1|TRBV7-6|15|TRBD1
TGTGCCAGCAGCCCGCTACAGGGGGTGGGTACTGAAGCTTTCTTT
CASSPLQGVGTEAFF
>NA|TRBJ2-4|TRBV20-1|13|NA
TGCAGTGGACAGATTGTAGCCAAAAACATTCAGTACTTC
CSGQIVAKNIQYF
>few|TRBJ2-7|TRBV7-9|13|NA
TGTGCCAGCAGCAACAGCTACCCCTACGAGCAGTACTTC
CASSNSYPYEQYF
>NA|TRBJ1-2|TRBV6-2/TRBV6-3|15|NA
TGTGCCAGCAGCCCTACTTCGGGGCAGAGCTATGGCTACACCTTC
CASSPTSGQSYGYTF
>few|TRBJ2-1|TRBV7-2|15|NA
TGTGCCAGCAGCTTAGCGATGGCAGCCTACAATGAGCAGTTCTTC
CASSLAMAAYNEQFF
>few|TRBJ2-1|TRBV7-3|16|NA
TGTGCCAGCAGCTTGGGGCCTGAGGACATCTACAATGAGCAGTTCTTC
CASSLGPEDIYNEQFF
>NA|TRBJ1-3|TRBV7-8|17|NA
TGTGCCAGCAGCTTAGAGGGCGGACGGCCCTCTGGAAACACCATATATTTT
CASSLEGGRPSGNTIYF
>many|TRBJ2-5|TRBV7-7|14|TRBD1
TGTGCTAGCAGCGATGGACAGGGCGGAGAGACCCAGTACTTC
CASSDGQGGETQYF
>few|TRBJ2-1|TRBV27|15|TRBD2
TGTGCCAGCAGTTTCGGGACTAGCGACTACAATGAGCAGTTCTTC
CASSFGTSDYNEQFF
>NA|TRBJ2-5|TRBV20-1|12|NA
TGCAGTGCGGATGGCAGGGGAGAGACCCAGTACTTC
CSADGRGETQYF
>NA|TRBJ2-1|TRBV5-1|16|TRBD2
TGCGCCAGCAGCTTGGATGCTGGCGGGGGGATCGATGAGCAGTTCTTC
CASSLDAGGGIDEQFF
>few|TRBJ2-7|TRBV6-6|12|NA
TGTGCCAGCAGCGGCAGGCCCTACGAGCAGTACTTC
CASSGRPYEQYF
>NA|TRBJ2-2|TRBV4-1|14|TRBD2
TGCGCCAGCAGCTATTTGCGGGGGGACGGGGAGCTGTTTTTT
CASSYLRGDGELFF
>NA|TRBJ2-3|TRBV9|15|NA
TGTGCCAGCAGCGTAGGGGGGCCGAGCACAGATACGCAGTATTTT
CASSVGGPSTDTQYF
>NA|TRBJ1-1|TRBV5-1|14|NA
TGCGCCAGCAGCTTATACGGTTCGAACACTGAAGCTTTCTTT
CASSLYGSNTEAFF
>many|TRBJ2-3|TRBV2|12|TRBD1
TGTGCCACGGACAGGGACACAGATACGCAGTATTTT
CATDRDTDTQYF
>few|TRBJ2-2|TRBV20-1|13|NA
TGCAGTGCTACGCGGGGGAACACCGGGGAGCTGTTTTTT
CSATRGNTGELFF
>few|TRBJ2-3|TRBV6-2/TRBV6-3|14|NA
TGTGCAAGCACGATCCAGGGCGTCACAGATACGCAGTATTTT
CASTIQGVTDTQYF
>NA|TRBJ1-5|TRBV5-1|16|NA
TGCGCCAGCAGCTTGGAAGGAATTGCAGGCAATCAGCCCCAGCATTTT
CASSLEGIAGNQPQHF
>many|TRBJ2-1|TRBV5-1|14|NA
TGCGCCAGCAGCTTGGTGGACAGAATAAATGAGCAGTTCTTC
CASSLVDRINEQFF